A single sample is the source of the 32 T cell receptor beta chains below, sequenced in a study of a mutant IDH1 vaccine in newly diagnosed glioma. Data came from immunoSEQ multiplex PCR; TCRdb stores just in-frame clones and leaves some out. The sample carries 92,000 or so clones, roughly 82% recorded once. The time point denotes: baseline, week 1 (first vaccination visit). Treatment defined: pre-vaccination baseline after standard-of-care therapy. The sequences come from PBMCs, collected from a glioma patient treated with radiotherapy, temozolomide or both. Every receptor here comes from a man aged 40-49 years with glioma. Some clones in this sample may be carry-over from other donors' samples.

V and J are TRBV6-6 and TRBJ1-6, with D tentatively TRBD1 (5 bases). The germline V gene has CDR1 MNHNY and CDR2 SVGAGI (reference sequence). The CDR3 length is 15 residues. V was pared by 0 bases and J by 8 bases, with 11 bases between. The CDR3 here is CASSYSVLGDSPLHF. CDR3 DNA sequence: TGTGCCAGCAGTTACTCGGTCCTAGGGGATTCACCCCTCCACTTT.

This chain connects TRBV6-1 to TRBJ1-5; D remains unclear. Trimming removed 9 bases at V and 3 bases at J, with 9 bases between. The CDR3 has 12 amino acids. The germline CDR1 and CDR2 sequences are MNHNS and SASEGT. CDR3 sequence: CARRHVNQPQHF. The CDR3 DNA sequence: TGTGCCAGAAGACACGTCAATCAGCCCCAGCATTTT.

This clone was found a few times. The J gene is TRBJ2-7, the V gene TRBV14; weak D call: TRBD1 (5 bases). The V gene lost 1 base and the J gene lost 6 bases, with 16 bases spanning the gap. The CDR3 covers 15 residues. The germline V gene has CDR1 SGHDN and CDR2 FVKESK. CDR3 coding DNA: TGTGCCAGCAGCCAAGCGAACAGGAAAGGCCCCGAGCAGTACTTC. Translation: CASSQANRKGPEQYF.

The chain couples TRBV5-1 to TRBJ2-1, with TRBD2 matching over 12 bases. The CDR3 extends over 14 amino acids. Trimming cost V 7 bases and J 10 bases; bases outside gene matches: 9. The V gene's germline CDR1 is SGHRS and CDR2 YFSETQ. CDR3 sequence: CASRPSGGVQEQFF. In DNA form, the CDR3 reads TGCGCCAGCCGACCTAGCGGGGGGGTTCAGGAGCAGTTCTTC. Together with reference TRBV5-1 and TRBJ2-1, the CDR3 gives the full variable domain: KAGVTQTPRYLIKTRGQQVTLSCSPISGHRSVSWYQQTPGQGLQFLFEYFSETQRNKGNFPGRFSGRQFSNSRSEMNVSTLELGDSALYLCASRPSGGVQEQFFGPGTRLTVL.

This clone appeared a few times. This chain uses TRBV29-1 with TRBJ2-3, with 7 bases aligning to TRBD1. The CDR3 runs 15 residues. V dropped 1 base and J dropped 1; count of bases not matched to a gene: 5. Germline CDR1 and CDR2: SQVTM and ANQGSEA. The CDR3 DNA is TGCAGCGTTGAAGTGACAGGGTTGGGCACAGATACGCAGTATTTT. This sequence encodes CSVEVTGLGTDTQYF.

CDR3 in amino acids: CASSPRGGLSYEQYF. The CDR3 nucleotides read TGTGCCAGCAGCCCCCGCGGGGGCCTCTCGTATGAGCAGTACTTC. The chain uses TRBV5-4 and TRBJ2-7; possible D gene TRBD2, 7 bases. Germline V CDR1 and CDR2: SGHNT, YYREEE (reference sequence). The CDR3 runs 15 residues. V dropped 4 bases and J dropped 7 bases, with 21 bases sitting between them.

CDR3 in amino acids: CASSLGQKSGEQYF. CDR3 DNA: TGTGCCAGCAGCTTAGGACAGAAAAGTGGGGAGCAGTACTTC. The chain has TRBV7-6 and TRBJ2-7; D might be TRBD1 (5 bases). The V end lost 1 base, the J end lost 7 bases, and 14 bases lay between the germline ends. Germline V gene lookup returns CDR1 SGHVS and CDR2 FNYEAQ. CDR3 size: 14 residues.

V is TRBV6-5 and J is TRBJ1-1, with D uncertain. V was clipped by 4 bases and J by 1 base, with 7 bases between them. This CDR3 comprises 13 residues. Looked up from germline, CDR1 is MNHEY and CDR2 is SVGAGI. CDR3 in amino acids: CASSFDKNTEAFF. DNA of the CDR3: TGTGCCAGCAGTTTCGACAAGAACACTGAAGCTTTCTTT.

The chain has TRBV5-1 and TRBJ1-1; D is possibly TRBD1 (5 bases). With 0 bases removed from V and 1 base from J, the gap between germline ends came to 13 bases. Germline CDR1 reads SGHRS; CDR2 reads YFSETQ. This CDR3 is built from 16 residues. The chain's CDR3 is CASSLAGETGNTEAFF. The CDR3 DNA reads TGCGCCAGCAGCTTGGCGGGGGAAACAGGGAACACTGAAGCTTTCTTT. The full variable domain, rest sourced from reference TRBV5-1 and TRBJ1-1, is KAGVTQTPRYLIKTRGQQVTLSCSPISGHRSVSWYQQTPGQGLQFLFEYFSETQRNKGNFPGRFSGRQFSNSRSEMNVSTLELGDSALYLCASSLAGETGNTEAFFGQGTRLTVV.

The chain uses TRBV30 and TRBJ2-3, with TRBD2 identical over 8 bases. V shed 1 base, J shed 7 bases, and the junction held 7 bases outside the gene matches. The CDR3 length is 14 residues. Germline loops: CDR1 GTSNPN, CDR2 SVGIG (reference sequence). The CDR3 region is CAWSGTGGRNTQYF. The CDR3 coding sequence is TGTGCCTGGAGTGGGACGGGGGGGCGAAATACGCAGTATTTT.

The chain carries TRBV6-5 and TRBJ1-4, with unresolved D. There are 14 residues in the CDR3. Trimming shortened V by 6 bases and J by 0 bases, and 8 bases separated the two germline ends. Germline CDR1 MNHEY, CDR2 SVGAGI. This CDR3 is CASSLSATNEKLFF. CDR3 sequence (DNA): TGTGCCAGCAGCCTTAGTGCAACTAATGAAAAACTGTTTTTT.

V gene TRBV9 combines with J gene TRBJ1-6, with D tentatively TRBD1 (5 bases). This CDR3 comprises 17 residues. V was cut by 0 bases and J by 0 bases, with 10 bases left in between. Germline CDR1 reads SGDLS; CDR2 reads YYNGEE. The CDR3: CASSVVPGSSYNSPLHF. CDR3 nucleotides: TGTGCCAGCAGCGTAGTCCCAGGGAGCTCCTATAATTCACCCCTCCACTTT. Together with reference TRBV9 and TRBJ1-6, the CDR3 gives the full variable domain: DSGVTQTPKHLITATGQRVTLRCSPRSGDLSVYWYQQSLDQGLQFLIQYYNGEERAKGNILERFSAQQFPDLHSELNLSSLELGDSALYFCASSVVPGSSYNSPLHFGNGTRLTVT.

V is TRBV11-2 and J is TRBJ1-1; D possibly corresponds to TRBD1 (5 bases). The CDR3 consists of 12 residues. Germline V gene sequence: CDR1 SGHAT, CDR2 FQNNGV. Deletions cut 6 bases from V and 10 bases from J, with 15 bases between. The CDR3 DNA is TGTGCCAGCAGAGGGGCAGGGCAACGAGCTTTCTTT. This translates into CASRGAGQRAFF.

This clone occurred a few times. The chain is built from TRBV9 and TRBJ1-1; 9 bases agree with TRBD1. The V segment lost 4 bases and the J segment 0 bases; nucleotides outside the gene matches: 4. Germline V CDR1 and CDR2: SGDLS, YYNGEE. The CDR3 consists of 15 residues. The chain's CDR3 is CASSITGGMNTEAFF. CDR3 sequence (DNA): TGTGCCAGCAGCATCACAGGGGGCATGAACACTGAAGCTTTCTTT.

This clone was observed a handful of times. The CDR3 DNA reads TGCGCCAGCAGTGAGTCGGCCGTTGGCTACACCTTC. Amino acid sequence: CASSESAVGYTF. The chain joins TRBV10-2 to TRBJ1-2; no clear D. Looked up from germline, CDR1 is WSHSY and CDR2 is SAAADI. CDR3 size: 12 residues. The germline V and J ends were trimmed by 0 bases and 7 bases, with 6 bases remaining between them.

The J gene is TRBJ2-3, the V gene TRBV2; D may be TRBD1 or TRBD2 (6 bases each). Germline CDR1 is SNHLY and CDR2 is FYNNEI. The CDR3 is 15 residues long. Trimming stripped 6 bases from V and 0 bases from J, with 13 bases between. The CDR3 DNA sequence: TGTGCCAGCAGGTGGTGGGGGGCTAGCACAGATACGCAGTATTTT. This translates into CASRWWGASTDTQYF.

This chain joins TRBV5-6 and TRBJ2-7; D might be TRBD1 (5 bases). The germline V gene has CDR1 SGHDT and CDR2 YYEEEE. Trimming took off 2 bases at V and 2 bases at J, with 17 bases between the two ends. This CDR3 contains 16 residues. The CDR3 sequence is CASSFDSRDGPYEQYF. As DNA, the CDR3 is TGTGCCAGCAGCTTCGATTCCAGGGATGGGCCCTACGAGCAGTACTTC.

The V gene is TRBV4-1, the J gene TRBJ2-1, with 9 bases matching TRBD1. CDR1 is MGHRA and CDR2 is YSYEKL in the germline V gene. The CDR3 runs to 15 residues. J lost 7 bases, V lost 4 bases, and 8 bases had no gene match. CDR3 in amino acids: CASSPETGGRNEQFF. The DNA for the CDR3 is TGCGCCAGCAGCCCCGAGACAGGGGGGCGGAATGAGCAGTTCTTC.

The rearrangement links TRBV6-5 to TRBJ2-2; possibly TRBD1 for D (5 bases). Per germline, CDR1 MNHEY and CDR2 SVGAGI. The V end was cut by 10 bases, the J end by 6 bases, with 9 bases between. This CDR3 region has 11 residues. CDR3 protein: CATQGSGELFF. DNA for the CDR3: TGTGCCACCCAGGGTTCCGGGGAGCTGTTTTTT.

V usage is TRBV2 and J usage is TRBJ2-7, with D perhaps TRBD1 (5 bases). Germline V lookup: CDR1 SNHLY, CDR2 FYNNEI. Trimming left V 7 bases short and J 5 bases short, with 21 bases between. This CDR3 is 15 amino acids long. In nucleotides, the CDR3 is TGTGCCAGCACCGAATGGGCAGGGCGAATCCACGAGCAGTACTTC. It encodes CASTEWAGRIHEQYF. The full variable domain, with the rest looked up from reference TRBV2 and TRBJ2-7, is EPEVTQTPSHQVTQMGQEVILRCVPISNHLYFYWYRQILGQKVEFLVSFYNNEISEKSEIFDDQFSVERPDGSNFTLKIRSTKLEDSAMYFCASTEWAGRIHEQYFGPGTRLTVT.

CDR3 loop: CASSEPGTGGNTIYF. CDR3 sequence (DNA): TGTGCCAGCAGTGAACCCGGGACAGGGGGAAACACCATATATTTT. The V gene is TRBV25-1, the J gene TRBJ1-3; 9 bases map to TRBD1. With 2 bases clipped from V and 4 bases from J, the junction kept 3 bases outside the gene matches. CDR1 is MGHDK, CDR2 SYGVNS, per germline. The CDR3 is 15 residues long.

The sample holds one count of this clone. Written as DNA, the CDR3 is TGTGCCAGCAGTGACGGCGGGGGGGAGATGGATGAGCAGTTCTTC. The encoded protein is CASSDGGGEMDEQFF. The gene calls are TRBV6-4 and TRBJ2-1, with 9 bases identical to TRBD2. J gave up 8 bases and V 2 bases, and 7 bases lay outside the gene matches. CDR1 and CDR2 from the germline V gene are MRHNA and SNTAGT. This CDR3 region has 15 residues.

This clone appeared a few times. The rearrangement links TRBV15 to TRBJ1-4, with 12 bases fitting TRBD1. The CDR3 is made up of 16 amino acids. Trimming at V came to 0 bases and at J to 8 bases, leaving 4 bases not matched to a gene. Germline V gene sequence: CDR1 LNHNV, CDR2 YYDKDF (reference sequence). The CDR3 bases are TGTGCCACCAGCAGAGACTCCGGGACAGGGGGCGAAAAACTGTTTTTT. This codes for CATSRDSGTGGEKLFF.

The rearrangement joins TRBV6-1 to TRBJ2-1, with 8 nucleotides matching TRBD2. This CDR3 region has 18 residues. Trimming removed 4 bases from V and 0 bases from J; junction bases left unmatched: 11. The V gene's germline CDR1 is MNHNS and CDR2 SASEGT. Here the CDR3 reads CASSVRGGFGSSYNEQFF. The CDR3 DNA follows: TGTGCCAGCAGTGTCCGGGGGGGCTTTGGGAGCTCCTACAATGAGCAGTTCTTC.

V usage is TRBV2 and J usage is TRBJ2-1, with 8 nucleotides matching TRBD2. Germline V gene lookup returns CDR1 SNHLY and CDR2 FYNNEI. J was trimmed by 13 bases and V by 7 bases; bases with no gene match: 18. CDR3 length: 15 residues. The CDR3 DNA sequence: TGTGCCAGCACTGCGACTAGCGTATCGTTCTCGGGCCAGTTCTTC. It is translated as CASTATSVSFSGQFF.

This clone turned up a few times. The J gene is TRBJ2-1, the V gene TRBV14, with 7 bases matching TRBD2. V gave up 0 bases and J gave up 2 bases; unmatched junction bases: 4. Germline lookup yields CDR1 SGHDN and CDR2 FVKESK. The CDR3 is made up of 16 amino acids. CDR3 in DNA: TGTGCCAGCAGCCAAGACCGAGGGACTACCTACAATGAGCAGTTCTTC. This encodes CASSQDRGTTYNEQFF.

V and J are TRBV11-2 and TRBJ1-1; D remains ambiguous. The CDR3 totals 15 residues. V gave up 5 bases and J gave up 1 base, with 14 bases separating them. Germline V gives CDR1 SGHAT, CDR2 FQNNGV. The CDR3 DNA follows: TGTGCCAGCAGCCGAGATGTCAGGAGGAACACTGAAGCTTTCTTT. Translating it yields CASSRDVRRNTEAFF.

This sequence joins TRBV5-8 and TRBJ1-2; D is undetermined. The germline CDR1 and CDR2 sequences are SGHTS and YDEGEE. The germline V and J ends were trimmed by 0 bases and 3 bases, with 9 bases remaining between them. This CDR3 has 14 residues. CDR3 sequence reads: CASSLAYGHYGYTF. The CDR3 DNA sequence: TGTGCCAGCAGCTTGGCATACGGACACTATGGCTACACCTTC.

This chain connects TRBV4-1 to TRBJ1-2; D perhaps matches TRBD1 (6 bases). CDR3 length: 14 amino acids. The V end was cut by 1 base, the J end by 2 bases, with 8 bases between. Germline V lookup: CDR1 MGHRA, CDR2 YSYEKL. The CDR3 protein is CASSQGTGNYGYTF. For the CDR3, the DNA is TGCGCCAGCAGCCAAGGAACAGGGAACTATGGCTACACCTTC.

The J gene is TRBJ1-4, the V gene TRBV14, with D unclear. Trimming cost V 1 base and J 12 bases, with 12 bases left between them. Per germline, CDR1 SGHDN and CDR2 FVKESK. The CDR3 runs 13 residues. CDR3 sequence (DNA): TGTGCCAGCAGCCAAGTTTCGTTCAGAGAACTGTTTTTT. It encodes CASSQVSFRELFF.

J is TRBJ1-6 and V is TRBV4-2; 7 nucleotides align to TRBD1. With 8 bases clipped from V and 5 bases from J, the junction kept 6 bases outside the gene matches. The length of the CDR3 is 14 residues. Germline V gene sequence: CDR1 LGHNA, CDR2 YNFKEQ. CDR3 in amino acids: CASVRDSNNSPLHF. The CDR3 bases are TGTGCCAGCGTACGGGACAGCAATAATTCACCCCTCCACTTT.

J is TRBJ2-2 and V is TRBV15; a weak D match, TRBD1 (5 bases). V was trimmed by 5 bases and J by 0 bases, leaving 7 bases between them. The CDR3 is 14 residues long. Germline V lookup: CDR1 LNHNV, CDR2 YYDKDF (reference sequence). The CDR3 DNA reads TGTGCCACCAGCGACAGCGCGAACACCGGGGAGCTGTTTTTT. This gives the protein CATSDSANTGELFF.